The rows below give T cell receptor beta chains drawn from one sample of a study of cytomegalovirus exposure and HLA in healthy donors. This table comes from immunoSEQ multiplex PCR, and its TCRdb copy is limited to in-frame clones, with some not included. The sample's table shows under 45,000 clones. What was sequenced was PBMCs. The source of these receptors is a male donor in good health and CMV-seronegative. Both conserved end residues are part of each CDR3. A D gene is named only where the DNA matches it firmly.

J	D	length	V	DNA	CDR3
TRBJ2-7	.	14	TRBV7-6	TGTGCCAGCAGCTTATCTTCTCCGGTCTACGAGCAGTACTTC	CASSLSSPVYEQYF
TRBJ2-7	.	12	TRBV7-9	TGTGCCATACTATTGACTGGGTACGAGCAGTACTTC	CAILLTGYEQYF
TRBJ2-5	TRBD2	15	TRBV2	TGTGCCAGCACCGTTAGCGGGGGGGAGGGAGAGACCCAGTACTTC	CASTVSGGEGETQYF
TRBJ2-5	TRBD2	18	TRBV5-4	TGTGCCAGCAGCACCGGAAGACTAGCGGGGGCCCCGGGAGAGACCCAGTACTTC	CASSTGRLAGAPGETQYF
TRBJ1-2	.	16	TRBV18	TGTGCCAGCTCACGTACTCCTCTGGAGGGGAGAGGTGGCTACACCTTC	CASSRTPLEGRGGYTF
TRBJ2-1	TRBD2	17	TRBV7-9	TGTGCCAGCAGCAGGACTAGCGGGGGTTCCTTTCACAATGAGCAGTTCTTC	CASSRTSGGSFHNEQFF
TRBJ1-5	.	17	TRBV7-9	TGTGCCAGCAGCTTAGCACCGGGGGGTATAAGCAATCAGCCCCAGCATTTT	CASSLAPGGISNQPQHF
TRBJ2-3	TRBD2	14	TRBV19	TGTGCCAGTACTCTAGCGGGGTACACAGATACGCAGTATTTT	CASTLAGYTDTQYF
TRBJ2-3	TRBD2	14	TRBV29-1	TGCAGCTCGCTAGCGGGGGGGACCACAGATACGCAGTATTTT	CSSLAGGTTDTQYF
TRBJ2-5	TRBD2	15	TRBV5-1	TGCGCCAGCAGCTGGGGAGGGCACCCGGAAGAGACCCAGTACTTC	CASSWGGHPEETQYF
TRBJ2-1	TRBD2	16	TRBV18	TGTGCCAGCTCACTACGGACTAGCGGGGGGTACAATGAGCAGTTCTTC	CASSLRTSGGYNEQFF
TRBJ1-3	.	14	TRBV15	TGTGCCACCAGCAGAGAAGGGGTCGGAAACACCATATATTTT	CATSREGVGNTIYF
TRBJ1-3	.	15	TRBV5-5	TGTGCCAGCAGCAGACAGACCTTCTCTGGAAACACCATATATTTT	CASSRQTFSGNTIYF
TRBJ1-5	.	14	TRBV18	TGTGCCAGCTCACCAGGGGAGGGCAATCAGCCCCAGCATTTT	CASSPGEGNQPQHF
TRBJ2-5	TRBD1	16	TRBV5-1	TGCGCCAGCAGCAGAGGAGGGACAGGGACCCAAGAGACCCAGTACTTC	CASSRGGTGTQETQYF
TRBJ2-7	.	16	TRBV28	TGTGCCAGCAGCTTACACCCCTCGGCAGGGGCCTACGAGCAGTACTTC	CASSLHPSAGAYEQYF
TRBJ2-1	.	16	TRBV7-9	TGTGCCAGCAGCTTATTCGGGGGTGCCTCCTACAATGAGCAGTTCTTC	CASSLFGGASYNEQFF
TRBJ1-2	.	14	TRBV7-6	TGTGCCAGCAGCTCTTCGGGAGGGAACTATGGCTACACCTTC	CASSSSGGNYGYTF
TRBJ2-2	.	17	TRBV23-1	TGCGCCAGCAGTCTCCCGGGGTCGTTTTCGAACACCGGGGAGCTGTTTTTT	CASSLPGSFSNTGELFF
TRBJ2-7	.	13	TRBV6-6	TGTGCCAGCAGTTCGACAGCCTACTACGAGCAGTACTTC	CASSSTAYYEQYF